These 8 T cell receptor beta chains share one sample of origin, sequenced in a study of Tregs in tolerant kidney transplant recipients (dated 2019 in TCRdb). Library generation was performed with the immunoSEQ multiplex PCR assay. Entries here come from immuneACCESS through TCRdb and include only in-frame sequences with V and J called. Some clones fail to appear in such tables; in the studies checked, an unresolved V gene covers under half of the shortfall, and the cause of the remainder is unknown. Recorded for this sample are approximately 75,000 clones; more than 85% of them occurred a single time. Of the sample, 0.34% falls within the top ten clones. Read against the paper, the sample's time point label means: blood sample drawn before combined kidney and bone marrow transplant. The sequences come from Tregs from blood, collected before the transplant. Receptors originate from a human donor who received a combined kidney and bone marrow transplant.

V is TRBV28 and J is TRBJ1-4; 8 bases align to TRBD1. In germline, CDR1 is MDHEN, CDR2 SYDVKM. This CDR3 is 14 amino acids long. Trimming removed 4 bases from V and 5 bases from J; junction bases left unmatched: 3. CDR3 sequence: CASSSDRGNEKLFF. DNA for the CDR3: TGTGCCAGCAGTTCTGACAGGGGAAATGAAAAACTGTTTTTT.

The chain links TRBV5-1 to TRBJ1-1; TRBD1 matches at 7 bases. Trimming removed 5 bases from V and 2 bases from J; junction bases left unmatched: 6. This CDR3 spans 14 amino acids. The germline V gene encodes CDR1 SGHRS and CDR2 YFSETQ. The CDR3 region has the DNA TGCGCCAGCAGACAAACAGGGGATAACACTGAAGCTTTCTTT. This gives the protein CASRQTGDNTEAFF.

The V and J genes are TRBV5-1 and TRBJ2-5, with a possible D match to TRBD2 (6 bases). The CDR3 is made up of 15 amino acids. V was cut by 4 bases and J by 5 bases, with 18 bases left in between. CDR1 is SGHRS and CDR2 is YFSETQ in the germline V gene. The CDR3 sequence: CASSIVSSVIETQYF. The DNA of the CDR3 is TGCGCCAGCAGCATCGTTTCTAGCGTCATCGAGACCCAGTACTTC.

As DNA, the CDR3 is TGTGCCAGCGGGGACAGGACGGATACGCAGTATTTT. Amino acid sequence: CASGDRTDTQYF. The chain couples TRBV25-1 to TRBJ2-3; 8 nucleotides align to TRBD1. Germline CDR1 and CDR2: MGHDK and SYGVNS. Germline trimming cut 8 bases from V and 6 bases from J; bases unmatched to any gene: 4. CDR3 length: 12 residues. Supplemented by reference TRBV25-1 and TRBJ2-3, the full variable domain reads EADIYQTPRYLVIGTGKKITLECSQTMGHDKMYWYQQDPGMELHLIHYSYGVNSTEKGDLSSESTVSRIRTEHFPLTLESARPSHTSQYLCASGDRTDTQYFGPGTRLTVL.

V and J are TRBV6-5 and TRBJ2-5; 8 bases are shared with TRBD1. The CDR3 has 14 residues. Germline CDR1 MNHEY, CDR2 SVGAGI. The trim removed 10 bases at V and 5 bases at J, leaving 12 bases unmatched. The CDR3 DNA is TGTGCCACCAGGACAGGGTACTCCGTGGAGACCCAGTACTTC. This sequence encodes CATRTGYSVETQYF.

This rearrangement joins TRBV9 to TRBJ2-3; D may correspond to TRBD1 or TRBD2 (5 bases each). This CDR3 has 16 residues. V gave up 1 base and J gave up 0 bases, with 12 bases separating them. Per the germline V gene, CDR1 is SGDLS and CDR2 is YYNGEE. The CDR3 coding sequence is TGTGCCAGCAGCGTAATTGGGGGAGCCAGCACAGATACGCAGTATTTT. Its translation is CASSVIGGASTDTQYF. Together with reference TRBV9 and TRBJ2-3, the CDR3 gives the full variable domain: DSGVTQTPKHLITATGQRVTLRCSPRSGDLSVYWYQQSLDQGLQFLIQYYNGEERAKGNILERFSAQQFPDLHSELNLSSLELGDSALYFCASSVIGGASTDTQYFGPGTRLTVL.

This CDR3 is CASSLSPGTDTQYF. CDR3 bases: TGTGCCAGCAGCTTATCCCCGGGTACGGATACGCAGTATTTT. The rearrangement links TRBV11-3 to TRBJ2-3; D uncertain. The ends were cut back, 2 bases at V and 6 bases at J, with 12 bases in the middle. Germline CDR1 is SGHNT and CDR2 is YENEEA. This CDR3 region has 14 residues.

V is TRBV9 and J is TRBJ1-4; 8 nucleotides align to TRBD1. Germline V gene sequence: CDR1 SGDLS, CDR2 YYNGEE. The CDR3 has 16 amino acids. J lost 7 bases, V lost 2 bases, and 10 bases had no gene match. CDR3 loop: CASSVSTGDWSEKLFF. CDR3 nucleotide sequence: TGTGCCAGCAGCGTCTCGACAGGGGACTGGAGTGAAAAACTGTTTTTT.